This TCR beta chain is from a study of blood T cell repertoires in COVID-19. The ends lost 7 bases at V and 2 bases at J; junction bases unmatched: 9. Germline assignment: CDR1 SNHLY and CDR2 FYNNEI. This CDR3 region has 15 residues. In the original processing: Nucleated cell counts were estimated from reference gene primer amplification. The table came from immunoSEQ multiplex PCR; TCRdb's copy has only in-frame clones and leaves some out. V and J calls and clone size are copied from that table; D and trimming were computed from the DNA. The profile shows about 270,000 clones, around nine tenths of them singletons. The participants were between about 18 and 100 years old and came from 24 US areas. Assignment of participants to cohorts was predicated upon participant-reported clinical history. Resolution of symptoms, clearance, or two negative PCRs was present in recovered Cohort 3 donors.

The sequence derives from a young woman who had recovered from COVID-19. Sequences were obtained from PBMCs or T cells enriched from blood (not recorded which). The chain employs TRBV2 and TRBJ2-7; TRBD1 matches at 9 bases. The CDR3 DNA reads TGTGCCAGCACCCCGGGACAGGGATTGGCCTACGAGCAGTACTTC. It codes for CASTPGQGLAYEQYF.